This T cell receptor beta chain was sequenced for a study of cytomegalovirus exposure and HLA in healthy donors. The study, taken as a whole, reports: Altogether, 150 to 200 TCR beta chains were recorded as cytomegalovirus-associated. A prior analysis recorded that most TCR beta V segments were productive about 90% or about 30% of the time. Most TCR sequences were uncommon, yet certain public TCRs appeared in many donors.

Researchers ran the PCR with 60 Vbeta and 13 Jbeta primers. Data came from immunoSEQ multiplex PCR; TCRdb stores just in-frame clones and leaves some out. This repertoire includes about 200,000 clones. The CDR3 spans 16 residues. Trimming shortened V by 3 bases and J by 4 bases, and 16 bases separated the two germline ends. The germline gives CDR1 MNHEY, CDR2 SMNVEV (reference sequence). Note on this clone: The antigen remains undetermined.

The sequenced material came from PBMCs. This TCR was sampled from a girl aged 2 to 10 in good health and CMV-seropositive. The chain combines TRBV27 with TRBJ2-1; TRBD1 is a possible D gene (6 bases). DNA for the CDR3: TGTGCCAGCAGTTTTATCTATAGGGGGAATTACAATGAGCAGTTCTTC. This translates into CASSFIYRGNYNEQFF.